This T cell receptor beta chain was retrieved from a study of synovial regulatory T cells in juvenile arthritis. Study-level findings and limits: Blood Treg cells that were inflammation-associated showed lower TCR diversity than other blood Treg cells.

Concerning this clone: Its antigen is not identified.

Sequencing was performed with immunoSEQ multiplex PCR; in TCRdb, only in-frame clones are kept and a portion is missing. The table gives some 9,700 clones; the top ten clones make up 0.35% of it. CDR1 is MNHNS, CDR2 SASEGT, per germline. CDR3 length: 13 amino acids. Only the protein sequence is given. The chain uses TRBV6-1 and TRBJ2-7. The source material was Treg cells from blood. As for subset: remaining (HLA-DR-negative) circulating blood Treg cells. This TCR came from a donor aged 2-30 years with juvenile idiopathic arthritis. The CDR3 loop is CASSESLVYEQYF.